A single T cell receptor (beta chain) is shown here with its context. Authors' methods: Estimated nucleated cell counts came from reference gene primer amplification. Data came from immunoSEQ multiplex PCR; TCRdb stores just in-frame clones and leaves some out. The D gene and trimming were derived from the DNA, and the V and J assignments and clone size from that table. The table records approximately 20,000 clones, over 65% of them present only once. This entry belongs to a study of blood T cell repertoires in COVID-19. Across the study: From the United States, Italy and Spain came samples of acute and convalescent COVID-19. Sources were T cells, B-cell-depleted T cells, or PBMCs; the material itself was cDNA or gDNA.

V gave up 3 bases and J gave up 3 bases; unmatched junction bases: 13. CDR1 is LNHDA, CDR2 SQIVND, per germline (reference sequence). CDR3 length: 18 residues. The source is a human donor in a cohort sampled during active COVID-19. The chain joins TRBV19 to TRBJ2-1; TRBD1 matches at 8 bases. Sample: peripheral blood. The CDR3 region is CASSMPPGQAAFYNEQFF. CDR3 nucleotide sequence: TGTGCCAGTAGTATGCCCCCGGGACAGGCAGCCTTCTACAATGAGCAGTTCTTC.